This is a list of T cell receptor beta chains from one sample in a study of blood T cell repertoires in COVID-19. The method was immunoSEQ multiplex PCR; TCRdb's version includes in-frame clones alone and lacks a portion of them. The table has 110,000 to 150,000 clones, about 84% seen once; the top ten hold about 1.5%. The sample comprised PBMCs or T cells enriched from blood (not recorded which). All receptors derive from a woman aged 18-29 years who had been exposed to COVID-19. Each CDR3 is given with its conserved first and last residue. D genes are given only for firm matches. The size entry is marked missing in some rows and otherwise reads once, few, many or a size class.

V gene	clone size	D gene	J gene	CDR3 protein	CDR3 DNA
TRBV7-9	NA	TRBD1	TRBJ1-6	CASSRKQGASGNSPLHF	TGTGCCAGCAGCCGTAAACAGGGGGCATCGGGAAATTCACCCCTCCACTTT
TRBV7-9	NA	NA	TRBJ1-4	CASSVGQLNEKLFF	TGTGCCAGCAGCGTAGGACAACTGAATGAAAAACTGTTTTTT
TRBV9	NA	TRBD1	TRBJ1-2	CASMRGGGSNYGYTF	TGTGCCAGCATGAGAGGGGGCGGCAGTAACTATGGCTACACCTTC
TRBV14	NA	TRBD1	TRBJ1-2	CASSRLTGSDYGYTF	TGTGCCAGCAGCCGATTGACAGGGTCGGACTATGGCTACACCTTC
TRBV27	NA	TRBD1	TRBJ1-6	CASSWGQGTSPLHF	TGTGCCAGCAGTTGGGGACAGGGGACTTCACCCCTCCACTTT
TRBV6-6	few	TRBD2	TRBJ2-1	CASSRQAIAGGNEQFF	TGTGCCAGCAGTCGACAGGCGATAGCGGGAGGTAATGAGCAGTTCTTC
TRBV4-1	NA	NA	TRBJ1-3	CASSQVGSSSGNTIYF	TGCGCCAGCAGCCAAGTGGGCAGCAGCTCTGGAAACACCATATATTTT
TRBV2	NA	NA	TRBJ1-1	CASRQTTGGTEAFF	TGTGCCAGCAGACAAACCACCGGGGGCACTGAAGCTTTCTTT
TRBV5-1	NA	NA	TRBJ2-3	CASRLGALHGVDTQYF	TGCGCCAGCAGGCTGGGGGCTCTCCATGGCGTAGATACGCAGTATTTT
TRBV2	NA	NA	TRBJ1-1	CASSRTVPEAMNTEAFF	TGTGCCAGCAGCAGGACAGTTCCGGAGGCTATGAACACTGAAGCTTTCTTT
TRBV15	NA	TRBD1	TRBJ1-4	CATSRDRGAINEKLFF	TGTGCCACCTCCCGGGACAGGGGCGCTATAAATGAAAAACTGTTTTTT
TRBV27	NA	TRBD1	TRBJ1-1	CASRGQGTEAFF	TGTGCCAGCAGAGGACAGGGCACTGAAGCTTTCTTT
TRBV3-1/TRBV3-2	NA	TRBD1	TRBJ1-3	CASSQDCRTGNSGNTIYF	TGTGCCAGCAGCCAAGATTGTCGGACAGGGAACTCTGGAAACACCATATATTTT
TRBV5-1	NA	TRBD1	TRBJ1-2	CASSPGQGASGYTF	TGCGCCAGCAGCCCGGGACAGGGGGCCTCTGGCTACACCTTC
TRBV2	NA	NA	TRBJ2-5	CASSAARQETQYF	TGTGCCAGCAGCGCGGCTCGCCAGGAGACCCAGTACTTC
TRBV15	NA	NA	TRBJ1-2	CATSREGGRGGYTF	TGTGCCACCAGCAGAGAAGGGGGACGTGGTGGCTACACCTTC
TRBV7-2	NA	NA	TRBJ1-5	CASSFTGDQPQHF	TGTGCCAGCAGCTTTACCGGGGATCAGCCCCAGCATTTT
TRBV7-3	NA	TRBD2	TRBJ2-1	CASSSRLAERQFF	TGTGCCAGCAGCTCTCGACTAGCCGAGAGGCAGTTCTTC
TRBV5-8	NA	NA	TRBJ2-7	CASSLGVSSYEQYF	TGTGCCAGCAGCTTGGGCGTTAGCTCCTACGAGCAGTACTTC